Described below is a single TCR beta chain sequence and its context. This entry is derived from a study of blood T cell repertoires in COVID-19. About the research overall: COVID-19 samples, acute and convalescent, were from the United States, Italy and Spain. PBMCs, B-cell-depleted T cells, or T cells were the source of the cDNA or gDNA that made up the material.

Original processing methods: Amplification of reference gene primers provided the estimated nucleated cell counts. TCRdb keeps only in-frame clones here, not all; method: immunoSEQ multiplex PCR. V and J calls and clone size are given by that table; D and trimming were obtained from the DNA. Among some 22,000 clones listed, 86% were seen once. Germline CDR1 is SGDLS and CDR2 is YYNGEE. V was cut by 3 bases and J by 4 bases, with 14 bases left in between. CDR3 size: 15 residues. The chain has TRBV9 and TRBJ1-3; D is possibly TRBD1 (6 bases). The receptor was derived from a woman older than 75 with acute or convalescent COVID-19. Sequenced: peripheral blood. CDR3 sequence: CASSGTGTTGNTIYF. The CDR3 DNA is TGTGCCAGCAGCGGGACCGGGACAACGGGAAACACCATATATTTT.